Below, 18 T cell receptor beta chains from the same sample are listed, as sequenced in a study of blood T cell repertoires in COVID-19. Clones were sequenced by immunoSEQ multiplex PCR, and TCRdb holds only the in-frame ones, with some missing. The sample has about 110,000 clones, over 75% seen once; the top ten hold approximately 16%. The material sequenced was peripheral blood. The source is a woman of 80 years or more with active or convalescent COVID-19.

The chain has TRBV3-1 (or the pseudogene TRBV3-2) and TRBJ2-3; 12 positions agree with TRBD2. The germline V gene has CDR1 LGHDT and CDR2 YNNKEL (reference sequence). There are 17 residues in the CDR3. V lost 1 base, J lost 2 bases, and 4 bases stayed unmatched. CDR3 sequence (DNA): TGTGCCAGCAGCCAAGCGCTAGCGGGAGGGTACACAGATACGCAGTATTTT. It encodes CASSQALAGGYTDTQYF.

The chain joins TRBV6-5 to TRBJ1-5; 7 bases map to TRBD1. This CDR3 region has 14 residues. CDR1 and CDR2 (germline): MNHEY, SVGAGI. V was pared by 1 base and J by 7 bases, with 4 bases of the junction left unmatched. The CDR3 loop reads CASSYWQGDQPQHF. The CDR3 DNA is TGTGCCAGCAGTTACTGGCAGGGGGACCAGCCCCAGCATTTT.

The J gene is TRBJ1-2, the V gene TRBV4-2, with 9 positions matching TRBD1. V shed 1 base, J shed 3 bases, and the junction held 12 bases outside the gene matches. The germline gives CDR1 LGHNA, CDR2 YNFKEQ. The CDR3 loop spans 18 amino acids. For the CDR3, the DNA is TGTGCCAGCAGCCAAGTGCCCCCGACAGGGGGATTAGACTATGGCTACACCTTC. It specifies CASSQVPPTGGLDYGYTF.

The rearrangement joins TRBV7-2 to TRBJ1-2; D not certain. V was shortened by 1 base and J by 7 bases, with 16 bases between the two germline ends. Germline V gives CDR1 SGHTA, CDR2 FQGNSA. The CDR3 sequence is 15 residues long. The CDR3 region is CASSLVAASVGGYTF. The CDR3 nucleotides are TGTGCCAGCAGCTTAGTGGCGGCGAGCGTCGGTGGCTACACCTTC.

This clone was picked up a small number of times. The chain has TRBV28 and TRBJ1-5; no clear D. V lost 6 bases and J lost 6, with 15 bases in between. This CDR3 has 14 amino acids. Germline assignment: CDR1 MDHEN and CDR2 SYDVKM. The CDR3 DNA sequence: TGTGCCAGCAGGAGATTCGGGTCGTCTCAGCCCCAGCATTTT. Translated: CASRRFGSSQPQHF. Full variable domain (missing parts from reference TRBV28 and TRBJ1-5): DVKVTQSSRYLVKRTGEKVFLECVQDMDHENMFWYRQDPGLGLRLIYFSYDVKMKEKGDIPEGYSVSREKKERFSLILESASTNQTSMYLCASRRFGSSQPQHFGDGTRLSIL.

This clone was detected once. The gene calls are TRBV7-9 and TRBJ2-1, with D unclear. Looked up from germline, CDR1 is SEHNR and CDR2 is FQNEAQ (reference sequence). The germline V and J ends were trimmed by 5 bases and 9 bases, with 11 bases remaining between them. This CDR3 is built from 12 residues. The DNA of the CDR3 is TGTGCCAGCAGCGCTAGTGTATCTGAGCAGTTCTTC. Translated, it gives CASSASVSEQFF.

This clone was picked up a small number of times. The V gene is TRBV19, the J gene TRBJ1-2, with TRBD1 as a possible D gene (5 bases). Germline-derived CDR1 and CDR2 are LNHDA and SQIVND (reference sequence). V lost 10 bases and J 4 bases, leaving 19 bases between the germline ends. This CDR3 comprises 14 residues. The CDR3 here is CATTEFGTGYGYTF. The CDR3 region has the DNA TGTGCCACCACAGAATTTGGTACAGGCTATGGCTACACCTTC.

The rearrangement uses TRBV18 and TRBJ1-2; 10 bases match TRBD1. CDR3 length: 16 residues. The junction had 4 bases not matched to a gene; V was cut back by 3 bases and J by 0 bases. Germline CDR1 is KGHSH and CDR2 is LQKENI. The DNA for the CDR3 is TGTGCCAGCTCACCTCAGACAGGGGGCTCTAACTATGGCTACACCTTC. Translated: CASSPQTGGSNYGYTF.

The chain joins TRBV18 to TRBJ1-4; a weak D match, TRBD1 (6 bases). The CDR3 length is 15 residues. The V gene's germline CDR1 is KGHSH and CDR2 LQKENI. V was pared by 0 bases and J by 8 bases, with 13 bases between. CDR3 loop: CASSPPQGGYEKLFF. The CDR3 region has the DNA TGTGCCAGCTCACCACCACAGGGTGGTTACGAAAAACTGTTTTTT.

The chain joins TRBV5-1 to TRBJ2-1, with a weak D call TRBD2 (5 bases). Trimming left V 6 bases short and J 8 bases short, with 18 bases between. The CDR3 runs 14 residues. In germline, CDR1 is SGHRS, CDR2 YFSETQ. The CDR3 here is CASTSGLEDDEQFF. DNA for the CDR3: TGCGCCAGCACCTCAGGACTGGAAGACGATGAGCAGTTCTTC.

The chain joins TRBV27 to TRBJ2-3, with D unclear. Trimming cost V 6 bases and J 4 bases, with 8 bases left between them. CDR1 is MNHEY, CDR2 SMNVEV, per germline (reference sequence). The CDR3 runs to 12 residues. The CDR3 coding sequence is TGTGCCAGCAGAAATGTCGCAGATACGCAGTATTTT. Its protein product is CASRNVADTQYF.

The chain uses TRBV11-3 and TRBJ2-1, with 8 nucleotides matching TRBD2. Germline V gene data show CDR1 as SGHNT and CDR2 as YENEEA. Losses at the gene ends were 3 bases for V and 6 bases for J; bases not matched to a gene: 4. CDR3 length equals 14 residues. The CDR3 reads CASSFREGLNEQFF. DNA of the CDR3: TGTGCCAGCAGCTTCCGGGAGGGCCTCAATGAGCAGTTCTTC.

CDR3: CASSPGQNLNTIYF. The CDR3 DNA is TGTGCCAGCTCACCGGGACAAAACTTAAACACCATATATTTT. The V and J genes are TRBV18 and TRBJ1-3; a weak D match, TRBD1 (6 bases). The germline V gene has CDR1 KGHSH and CDR2 LQKENI. The CDR3 length is 14 residues. V shed 3 bases and J shed 6 bases, with 12 bases lying between them. Drawing the rest from reference TRBV18 and TRBJ1-3, the complete variable domain is NAGVMQNPRHLVRRRGQEARLRCSPMKGHSHVYWYRQLPEEGLKFMVYLQKENIIDESGMPKERFSAEFPKEGPSILRIQQVVRGDSAAYFCASSPGQNLNTIYFGEGSWLTVV.

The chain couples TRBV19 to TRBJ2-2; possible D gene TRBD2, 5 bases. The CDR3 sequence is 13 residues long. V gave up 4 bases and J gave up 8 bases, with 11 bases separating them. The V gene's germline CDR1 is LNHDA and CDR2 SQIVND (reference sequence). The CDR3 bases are TGTGCCAGTAGTAGCCCAGCGGCGGGGGAGCTGTTTTTT. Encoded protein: CASSSPAAGELFF.

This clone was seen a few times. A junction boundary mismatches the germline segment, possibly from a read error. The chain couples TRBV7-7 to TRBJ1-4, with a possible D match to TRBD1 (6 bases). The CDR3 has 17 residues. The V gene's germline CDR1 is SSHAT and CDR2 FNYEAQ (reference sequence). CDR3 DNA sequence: TGTGCTAGCAGCCCAGGGCCGGCAGGGGCAACAAGTGAAAAACTGTTTTTT. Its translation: CASSPGPAGATSEKLFF. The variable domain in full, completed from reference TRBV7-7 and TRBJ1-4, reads GAGVSQSPRYKVTKRGQDVTLRCDPISSHATLYWYQQALGQGPEFLTYFNYEAQPDKSGLPSDRFSAERPEGSISTLTIQRTEQRDSAMYRCASSPGPAGATSEKLFFGSGTQLSVL.

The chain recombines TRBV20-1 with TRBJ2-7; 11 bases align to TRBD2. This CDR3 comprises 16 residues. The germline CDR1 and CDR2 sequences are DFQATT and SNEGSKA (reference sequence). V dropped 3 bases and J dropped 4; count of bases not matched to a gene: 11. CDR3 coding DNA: TGCAGTGCTAGTCTGGGGAGTACTAGCGGGAGTTACGAGCAGTACTTC. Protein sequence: CSASLGSTSGSYEQYF.

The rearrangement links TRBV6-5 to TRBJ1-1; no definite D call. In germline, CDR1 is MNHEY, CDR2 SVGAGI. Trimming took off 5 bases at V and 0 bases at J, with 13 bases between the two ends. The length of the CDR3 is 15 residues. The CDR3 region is CASSSGVFMNTEAFF. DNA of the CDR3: TGTGCCAGCAGTAGCGGGGTATTCATGAACACTGAAGCTTTCTTT.

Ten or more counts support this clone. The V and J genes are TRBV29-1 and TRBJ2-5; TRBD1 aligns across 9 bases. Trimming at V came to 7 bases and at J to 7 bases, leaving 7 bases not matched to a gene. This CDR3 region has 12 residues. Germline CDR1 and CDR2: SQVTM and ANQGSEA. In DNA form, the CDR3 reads TGCAGCGCTGGACAGGGGATGGGGACCCAGTACTTC. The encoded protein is CSAGQGMGTQYF. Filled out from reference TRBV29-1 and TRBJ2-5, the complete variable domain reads SAVISQKPSRDICQRGTSLTIQCQVDSQVTMMFWYRQQPGQSLTLIATANQGSEATYESGFVIDKFPISRPNLTFSTLTVSNMSPEDSSIYLCSAGQGMGTQYFGPGTRLLVL.